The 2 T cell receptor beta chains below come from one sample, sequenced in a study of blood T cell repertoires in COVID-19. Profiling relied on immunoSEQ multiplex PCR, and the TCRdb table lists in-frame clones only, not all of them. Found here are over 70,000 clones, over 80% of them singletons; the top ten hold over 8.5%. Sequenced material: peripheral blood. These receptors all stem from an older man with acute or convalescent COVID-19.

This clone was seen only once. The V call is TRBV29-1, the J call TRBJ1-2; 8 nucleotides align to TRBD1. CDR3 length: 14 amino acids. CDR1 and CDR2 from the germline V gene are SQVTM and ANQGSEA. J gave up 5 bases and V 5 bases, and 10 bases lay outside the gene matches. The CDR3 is CSVNGQGIGYGYTF. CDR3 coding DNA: TGCAGCGTTAACGGACAGGGAATCGGGTATGGCTACACCTTC.

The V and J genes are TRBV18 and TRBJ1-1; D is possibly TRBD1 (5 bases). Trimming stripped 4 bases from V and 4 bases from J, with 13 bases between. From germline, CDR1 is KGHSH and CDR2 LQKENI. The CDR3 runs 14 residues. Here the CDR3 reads CASSLGWGGTEAFF. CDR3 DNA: TGTGCCAGCTCACTCGGATGGGGGGGCACTGAAGCTTTCTTT. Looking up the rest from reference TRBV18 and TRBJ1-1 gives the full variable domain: NAGVMQNPRHLVRRRGQEARLRCSPMKGHSHVYWYRQLPEEGLKFMVYLQKENIIDESGMPKERFSAEFPKEGPSILRIQQVVRGDSAAYFCASSLGWGGTEAFFGQGTRLTVV.